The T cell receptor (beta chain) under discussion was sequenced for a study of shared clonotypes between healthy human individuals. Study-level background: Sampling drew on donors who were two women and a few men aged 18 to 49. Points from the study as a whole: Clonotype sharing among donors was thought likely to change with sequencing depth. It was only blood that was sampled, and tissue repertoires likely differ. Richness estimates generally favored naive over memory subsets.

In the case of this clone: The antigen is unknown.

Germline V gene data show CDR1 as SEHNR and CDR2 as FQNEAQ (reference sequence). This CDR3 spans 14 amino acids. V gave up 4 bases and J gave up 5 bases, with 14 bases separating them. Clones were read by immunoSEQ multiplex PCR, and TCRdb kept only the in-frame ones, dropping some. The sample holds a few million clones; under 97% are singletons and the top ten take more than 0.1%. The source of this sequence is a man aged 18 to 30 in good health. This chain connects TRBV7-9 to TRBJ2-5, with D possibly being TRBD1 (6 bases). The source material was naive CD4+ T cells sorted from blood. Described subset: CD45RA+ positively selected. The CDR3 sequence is CASSSGTGLETQYF. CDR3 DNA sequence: TGTGCCAGCAGCTCCGGAACAGGGTTGGAGACCCAGTACTTC. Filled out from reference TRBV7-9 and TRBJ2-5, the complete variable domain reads DTGVSQNPRHKITKRGQNVTFRCDPISEHNRLYWYRQTLGQGPEFLTYFQNEAQLEKSRLLSDRFSAERPKGSFSTLEIQRTEQGDSAMYLCASSSGTGLETQYFGPGTRLLVL.